This TCR beta chain originates from a study of vaccination and CD4 T cells after COVID-19. This clonotype was counted only a few times. As yet, its antigen is unknown. The treatment denotes: approximately nine-day PBMC culture with coronavirus spike peptide pools or control peptides (ViraFEST assay). Sequence data for DNA of cultured CD4+ T cells were generated by the Oncomine TCR Beta short-read assay. TCRdb re-called the PCR reads with MiXCR, one entry per CDR3 protein. The profile shows 20,000 to 30,000 distinct CDR3 sequences, less than 65% of them singletons. The CDR3 runs to 14 residues. Germline-derived CDR1 and CDR2 are DFQATT and SNEGSKA (reference sequence). V shed 3 bases and J 9 bases; nucleotides not matched to a gene: 5.

The sequencing sample was made of CD4+ T cells from blood, cultured in vitro. The sequence was obtained from a human donor who had recovered from COVID-19. The chain is built from TRBV20-1 and TRBJ1-6; 10 positions agree with TRBD1. In DNA, the CDR3 is TGCAGTGCTAGGGACAGGGGGATGGGTTCACCCCTCCACTTT. Amino acid sequence: CSARDRGMGSPLHF.